What follows are 4 T cell receptor beta chains derived from one specimen sequenced in a study of cytomegalovirus exposure and HLA in healthy donors. Primers for the PCR totalled 60 Vbeta and 13 Jbeta. Assay used: immunoSEQ multiplex PCR; TCRdb lists only in-frame clones, some missing. Of around 100,000 clones in the sample, over 60% were seen once. The specimen was PBMCs. Receptor source: a man younger than 35 in good health and CMV-seropositive.

The chain couples TRBV30 to TRBJ1-2; no reliable D call. This CDR3 is 12 amino acids long. The germline V gene has CDR1 GTSNPN and CDR2 SVGIG (reference sequence). V gave up 2 bases and J gave up 7 bases, with 11 bases separating them. The CDR3: CAWSKVSGGYTF. The CDR3 DNA reads TGTGCCTGGAGTAAGGTGTCGGGTGGCTACACCTTC.

This clone has a handful of counts. The DNA for the CDR3 is TGTGCCAGCAGTGATCCTCTAGCGGGGGGGGTCCTAGCCAAAAACATTCAGTACTTC. Residues: CASSDPLAGGVLAKNIQYF. The gene calls are TRBV6-1 and TRBJ2-4, with TRBD2 matching over 12 bases. Germline V gives CDR1 MNHNS, CDR2 SASEGT. This CDR3 comprises 19 residues. Losses at the gene ends were 3 bases for V and 0 bases for J; bases not matched to a gene: 9.

A single count supports this clone. V and J are TRBV7-9 and TRBJ1-5; 8 positions match TRBD1. With V trimmed by 5 bases and J by 2 bases, 8 bases remained unmatched. The germline V gene encodes CDR1 SEHNR and CDR2 FQNEAQ (reference sequence). The CDR3 contains 16 residues. The CDR3 reads CASSGTRGLGNQPQHF. CDR3 sequence (DNA): TGTGCCAGCAGCGGGACCAGGGGGCTTGGCAATCAGCCCCAGCATTTT.

This chain connects TRBV5-1 to TRBJ2-7, with TRBD1 matching over 7 bases. There are 15 residues in the CDR3. With V trimmed by 2 bases and J by 5 bases, 10 bases remained unmatched. Germline values: CDR1 SGHRS, CDR2 YFSETQ. Here the CDR3 reads CASSFNPGTADEQYF. In nucleotides, the CDR3 is TGCGCCAGCAGCTTTAACCCCGGGACAGCGGACGAGCAGTACTTC.